This TCR beta chain stems from a study of CXCR3-negative and CXCR3-positive naive CD8 T cells. Whole-study results and caveats: Both of the naive subsets showed about the same high diversity, but memory CD8+ cells had much less. Partially decreased CXCR3 expression was recorded after cryopreservation, and fresh PBMCs were used in most assays.

Via 5' RACE with UMI labels, TRB cDNA libraries were prepared. Following a re-call of the 5' RACE reads, TCRdb has one entry per CDR3 protein and lacks DNA. The data include roughly 70,000 distinct CDR3 sequences; the top ten clones carry over 1.3%. This CDR3 is 14 amino acids long. Germline V lookup: CDR1 SQVTM, CDR2 ANQGSEA. Remarks on this clonotype: What it recognizes is unknown.

The sample was naive CXCR3- CD8+ T cells from blood. Stated subset: CD45RO-CCR7+CD27+CD95- naive CD8+ T cells lacking CXCR3 (TNR3-). The chain uses TRBV29-1 and TRBJ2-1; lacking DNA, the TRBD2 call made by TCRdb goes unchecked. This receptor was taken from a human donor in good health. Some clones in this sample may be carry-over from other donors' samples. The CDR3 loop is CSVPGLAGDNEQFF.